These T cell receptor beta chains were read from a single sample in a study of T cells in Graves' hyperthyroidism and ophthalmopathy. TCRdb reprocessed the multiplex PCR reads via MiXCR and lists one record per CDR3 protein. Of some 770,000 distinct CDR3 sequences listed, about 15% are singletons. The sample comprised blood. The receptors were gathered from a young man with Graves' hyperthyroidism. CDR3s include the opening cysteine and the closing phenylalanine or tryptophan. D genes are given only for firm matches. Clone size is not always given. Where it is, it says once, few, many or a class for expanded clones.

many	TRBV2	TRBJ1-5	NA	TGTGCCAGCAGTGAGAACCCCCCGGGCAGTCATAGCAATCAGCCCCAGCATTTT	CASSENPPGSHSNQPQHF
NA	TRBV14	TRBJ1-3	NA	TGTGCCAGCAGCCGCCGTACCCCAGGAAACACCATATATTTT	CASSRRTPGNTIYF
NA	TRBV7-2	TRBJ1-4	NA	TGTGCCAGCAGCCTTGGACAGCTTGATGAAAAACTGTTTTTT	CASSLGQLDEKLFF
NA	TRBV28	TRBJ2-1	TRBD2	TGTGCCAGCTACTCCTGGTCTAGCGGCTACAATGAGCAGTTCTTC	CASYSWSSGYNEQFF
many	TRBV7-9	TRBJ2-7	NA	TGTGCCAGCAGCTTAGTGTTGGGGGGCCCCGAGCAGTACTTC	CASSLVLGGPEQYF
NA	TRBV4-1	TRBJ2-7	NA	TGCGCCAGCAGCCAAGATCTAGCCTGGGAGCAGTACTTC	CASSQDLAWEQYF
many	TRBV12-3/TRBV12-4	TRBJ1-5	NA	TGTGCCAGCAGCCAATTACGAACGGAGGGCAATCAGCCCCAGCATTTT	CASSQLRTEGNQPQHF
many	TRBV3-1	TRBJ2-1	NA	TGTGCCAGCAGCCAAGGGTGGGAGGTCTACAATGAGCAGTTCTTC	CASSQGWEVYNEQFF
many	TRBV12-3/TRBV12-4	TRBJ2-5	NA	TGTGCCAGCAGTTTAGCGGGTCGGGGGCAAGGGACCCAGTACTTC	CASSLAGRGQGTQYF
many	TRBV28	TRBJ1-5	TRBD1	TGTGCCAGCAGTTTCCTAAGGACAGGGGGCTATAGCAATCAGCCCCAGCATTTT	CASSFLRTGGYSNQPQHF
NA	TRBV12-3/TRBV12-4	TRBJ2-7	NA	TGTGCCAGCAGTTTGGAGGAGTGGGGATACGAGCAGTACTTC	CASSLEEWGYEQYF
NA	TRBV13	TRBJ1-1	NA	TGTGCCAGCAGTTCACACGAGAACACTGAAGCTTTCTTT	CASSSHENTEAFF
NA	TRBV4-3	TRBJ2-1	NA	TGCGCCAGCAGCCAAGACTCGGAGGGACTCCGCGAGGCCTACAATGAGCAGTTCTTC	CASSQDSEGLREAYNEQFF
few	TRBV4-2	TRBJ1-5	NA	TGTGCCAGCAGTGGCAGTTTGGATCAGCCCCAGCATTTT	CASSGSLDQPQHF
few	TRBV6-1	TRBJ2-2	NA	TGTGCCAGCAGTTACTCAGGACCGATATATGGTACCGGGGAGCTGTTTTTT	CASSYSGPIYGTGELFF
NA	TRBV15	TRBJ2-3	TRBD2	TGTGCCACCAGCAGAGTACTCCTAGCGGGAGGCTTTGGAGATACGCAGTATTTT	CATSRVLLAGGFGDTQYF
NA	TRBV7-9	TRBJ2-1	TRBD2	TGTGCCAGCAGCCTCCATAGCGGGAGGAACGATGAGCAGTTCTTC	CASSLHSGRNDEQFF
once	TRBV6-1	TRBJ1-5	NA	TGTGCCAGCAGTCCTTCCAGGGTTTTGGATCAGCCCCAGCATTTT	CASSPSRVLDQPQHF
many	TRBV6-1	TRBJ2-7	NA	TGTGCCAGCAGATCCGGGAGACAGTCGTACGAGCAGTACTTC	CASRSGRQSYEQYF
few	TRBV6-1	TRBJ1-2	NA	TGTGCCTCAGCCCAGGGTGGCTTATATTATGGCTACACCTTC	CASAQGGLYYGYTF
few	TRBV28	TRBJ2-7	NA	TGTGCCACCCTGTCGGGCAGTCTTCGCTACGAGCAGTACTTC	CATLSGSLRYEQYF
few	TRBV9	TRBJ2-3	NA	TGTGCCAGCAGCGTAGACCTCCGCGCGGGATCCCACTTTACGCAGTATTTT	CASSVDLRAGSHFTQYF
NA	TRBV7-2	TRBJ2-5	NA	TGTGCCAGCAGCCCCAGGGGATGGGGGGAGACCCAGTACTTC	CASSPRGWGETQYF
NA	TRBV5-5	TRBJ1-5	NA	TGTGCCAGCAGCTTCAATTCAGAATCGGGCCAGCCCCAGCATTTT	CASSFNSESGQPQHF
NA	TRBV2	TRBJ2-1	TRBD2	TGTGCCAGCAGTGAAGGAAGCGGGATCTCCTACAATGAGCAGTTCTTC	CASSEGSGISYNEQFF
few	TRBV28	TRBJ2-2	TRBD2	TGTGCCAGCAGTTTATCCGGGAGGAAGGGCACCGGGGAGCTGTTTTTT	CASSLSGRKGTGELFF
many	TRBV6-1	TRBJ1-1	NA	TGTGCCAGCAGCTCCATTCGTGGCACTGAAGCTTTCTTT	CASSSIRGTEAFF
NA	TRBV9	TRBJ2-1	TRBD2	TGTGCCAGCAGCGTAGGTCTAGCGGGAGGGCCAAATGAGCAGTTCTTC	CASSVGLAGGPNEQFF
NA	TRBV7-2	TRBJ1-5	NA	TGTGCCAGCAGCTCCCAGACAGTGCAGCCCCAGCATTTT	CASSSQTVQPQHF
many	TRBV7-2	TRBJ1-2	NA	TGTGCCAGCAGCTTAGGGGGGGACATAAAAGGTATCTACACCTTC	CASSLGGDIKGIYTF
NA	TRBV4-3	TRBJ1-3	NA	TGCGCCAGCAGCCAAGATCAGATGAGCTCTGGAAACACCATATATTTT	CASSQDQMSSGNTIYF
NA	TRBV5-1	TRBJ2-1	TRBD2	TGCGCCAGCAACCCGACTAGCGGGATGGGGAATGAGCAGTTCTTC	CASNPTSGMGNEQFF
few	TRBV28	TRBJ1-5	TRBD1	TGTGCCAGCAGTTTCGGGCTCCTGATGGGACAGGGGGCGGATCAGCCCCAGCATTTT	CASSFGLLMGQGADQPQHF
many	TRBV2	TRBJ2-5	NA	TGTGCCAGCAGGAAATACGGACGCCAAGAGACCCAGTACTTC	CASRKYGRQETQYF
many	TRBV27	TRBJ1-1	TRBD1	TGTGCCAGCAGTTTACATGACAGGGGGACTGAAGCTTTCTTT	CASSLHDRGTEAFF
NA	TRBV30	TRBJ2-2	TRBD2	TGTGCCTGGACTAGGGGGACTAGCGGATTAACCGGGGAGCTGTTTTTT	CAWTRGTSGLTGELFF
NA	TRBV7-6	TRBJ2-2	NA	TGTGCCAGCAGCTTAAGCGGACCAGAGCTGTTTTTT	CASSLSGPELFF
NA	TRBV20-1	TRBJ2-1	NA	TGCAGTGCTATCTCCGAGGGGGTACAGGTCTTC	CSAISEGVQVF
NA	TRBV4-1	TRBJ2-5	TRBD2	TGCGCCAGCAGCCACCGCGCGGGAGGACGGGAGACCCAGTACTTC	CASSHRAGGRETQYF
NA	TRBV28	TRBJ2-3	NA	TGTGCCAGCAGCTTGAGGAGATCCGAAAGCACAGATACGCAGTATTTT	CASSLRRSESTDTQYF
many	TRBV12-3/TRBV12-4	TRBJ2-7	NA	TGTGCCAGCAGTTTTTCAGAAGGGTACGAGCAGTACTTC	CASSFSEGYEQYF
few	TRBV30	TRBJ2-1	TRBD2	TGTGCCTGGAGCACTAGCGGGATGAGCTCCTACAATGAGCAGTTCTTC	CAWSTSGMSSYNEQFF
NA	TRBV20-1	TRBJ2-2	NA	TGCAGTGCTAGAGATGGGACATTGAACACCGGGGAGCTGTTTTTT	CSARDGTLNTGELFF
few	TRBV7-8	TRBJ2-7	TRBD2	TGTGCCAGCAGCTTAACCGGGCTAGCGGGTTTCGAGCAGTACTTC	CASSLTGLAGFEQYF
few	TRBV7-2	TRBJ1-2	TRBD1	TGTGCCAGCAGCGGAGGACAGGGCCTTGGTATCTATGGCTACACCTTC	CASSGGQGLGIYGYTF
NA	TRBV28	TRBJ1-2	NA	TGTGCCAGCAATGGGCAGGGCATCGCTCCGAGGGGCTACACCTTC	CASNGQGIAPRGYTF
NA	TRBV5-1	TRBJ1-5	NA	TGCGCCAGCAGCTTGGTTGGCAGCTTTAGCAATCAGCCCCAGCATTTT	CASSLVGSFSNQPQHF
NA	TRBV20-1	TRBJ2-1	TRBD2	TGCATTCCCTACGGTGTAGCGGGGTACAATGAGCAGTTCTTC	CIPYGVAGYNEQFF
few	TRBV11-3	TRBJ2-2	TRBD2	TGTGCCAGCAGCCCTAGCGGGAGTCTCACCGGGGAGCTGTTTTTT	CASSPSGSLTGELFF
few	TRBV29-1	TRBJ2-1	NA	TGCAGCAGGAACGGACGGACGGGGGTAAACAATGAGCAGTTCTTC	CSRNGRTGVNNEQFF
NA	TRBV27	TRBJ2-2	NA	TGTGCCAGCAGTACGTTCCCAGGACCCGGGGAGCTGTTTTTT	CASSTFPGPGELFF
NA	TRBV7-9	TRBJ1-1	NA	TGTGCCAGCAGCTTTTTTTTGGCCTCGAACACTGAAGCTTTCTTT	CASSFFLASNTEAFF
NA	TRBV12-3/TRBV12-4	TRBJ2-1	NA	TGTGCCAGCAGTGACTACCCGGGAGTATACAATGAGCAGTTCTTC	CASSDYPGVYNEQFF